Listed below are T cell receptor beta chains from one sample, sequenced in a study of early T cells in non-severe SARS-CoV-2 infection. TCRdb itself ran the 5' RACE reads through MiXCR, one entry per CDR3 protein. The sample includes 68,000 or so distinct CDR3 sequences, approximately 10% of them seen just once. Sequenced input: whole blood. These TCRs come from an adult who was a healthcare worker with PCR-confirmed SARS-CoV-2 infection or an uninfected control (not recorded which). Both conserved end residues are part of each CDR3. A D gene is named only where the DNA matches it firmly. The listing skips clone size in some rows; elsewhere it reads once, few, many or a size class.

TRBV15	many	TRBD2	TRBJ2-1	TGTGCCACCAGCGAGTCTAGCGGGAGGGGATTTAATGAGCAGTTCTTC	CATSESSGRGFNEQFF
TRBV7-9	many	-	TRBJ2-7	TGTGCCAGCAGCGACCCCACTCGGCCATACTACGAGCAGTACTTC	CASSDPTRPYYEQYF
TRBV11-2	-	-	TRBJ1-1	TGTGCCAGCAGCAACAGGGAGTACACTGAAGCTTTCTTT	CASSNREYTEAFF
TRBV12-3/TRBV12-4	-	TRBD1	TRBJ1-4	TGTGCCAGCAGTACCCAGGGGGTTAATGAAAAACTGTATTTT	CASSTQGVNEKLYF
TRBV7-6	few	TRBD2	TRBJ2-2	TGTGCCAGCAGCTTAGTTGTGGTAGCGGGAGGGCCCCCCGGGGAGCTGTTTTTT	CASSLVVVAGGPPGELFF
TRBV7-9	many	-	TRBJ2-5	TGTGCCAGCAGGGCAGCTGGAGGGACCCAGTACTTC	CASRAAGGTQYF
TRBV7-8	many	TRBD1	TRBJ2-7	TGTGCCAGCAGCTGGAGACAGGGCGGGGAGCAGTACTTC	CASSWRQGGEQYF
TRBV12-3/TRBV12-4	-	-	TRBJ2-4	TGTGCCAGCAGTCTCCCAGGGTCGGGCCCAAACATTCAGTACTTC	CASSLPGSGPNIQYF
TRBV11-2	many	-	TRBJ2-7	TGTGCCAGCAGCTTAGACTACGAGCAGTACTTC	CASSLDYEQYF
TRBV10-2	-	-	TRBJ1-1	TGCGCCATCCGGTTGGACACTGAAGCTTTCTTT	CAIRLDTEAFF
TRBV5-5	-	-	TRBJ2-7	TGTGCCAGCAGCTTGGCCCAGTCTATCTACGAGCAGTACTTC	CASSLAQSIYEQYF
TRBV28	-	-	TRBJ2-7	TGTGCCAGCAGCTCCACGGATTACGACTACGAGCAGTACTTC	CASSSTDYDYEQYF
TRBV20-1	-	-	TRBJ2-4	TGCAGTGCTAGTGCCAGGGCGGTCCAGTACTTC	CSASARAVQYF
TRBV6-6	-	-	TRBJ2-1	TGTGCCAGCAGTTACTCGAGGACGGGTCAAATGAGAAGCTCCTACAATGAGCAGTTCTTC	CASSYSRTGQMRSSYNEQFF
TRBV27	-	-	TRBJ2-1	TGTGCCAGCGGGACCCTAGGTGAGCAGTTCTTC	CASGTLGEQFF
TRBV24-1	-	-	TRBJ2-2	TGTGCCACTGAGGGAGTCACCGGGGAGCTGTTTTTT	CATEGVTGELFF
TRBV20-1	-	TRBD1	TRBJ2-1	TGCAGTGCTAGCCGCACAGGGGTTGTCTACAATGAGCAGTTCTTC	CSASRTGVVYNEQFF
TRBV20-1	-	TRBD1	TRBJ2-7	TGCAGTGTAACGACAGGGAATCTTAACGAGCAGTACTTC	CSVTTGNLNEQYF
TRBV7-9	-	-	TRBJ1-4	TGTGCCAGCAGCTTGGGCCACACTAATGAAAAACTGTTTTTT	CASSLGHTNEKLFF
TRBV5-1	many	-	TRBJ1-2	TGCGCCAGCAGCTTGGACGTGAATGGCTACACCTTC	CASSLDVNGYTF
TRBV6-5	-	TRBD2	TRBJ2-5	TGTGCCAGCAGTTACTCTTCCGGGGGGAGCAGAAAGACCCAGTACTTC	CASSYSSGGSRKTQYF
TRBV11-2	many	-	TRBJ2-7	TGTGCCAGCAGCTTAGATAATGGCGGGGCCTACGAGCAGTACTTC	CASSLDNGGAYEQYF
TRBV6-5	few	-	TRBJ1-2	TGTGCCAGCAGCCGGGAAGGGGGAGGCTATGGCTACACCTTC	CASSREGGGYGYTF
TRBV24-1	many	-	TRBJ1-5	TGTGCCACCAGTGGGGGACACGACAATCAGCCCCAGCATTTT	CATSGGHDNQPQHF
TRBV19	-	TRBD1	TRBJ1-1	TGTGCCAGTAACAACCCTCGGGACAGGGGACAAGCTTTCTTT	CASNNPRDRGQAFF
TRBV7-8	few	-	TRBJ2-6	TGTGCCAGCAGCTTACACAGGCCCCCCCGCTCTGGGGCCAACGTCCTGACTTTC	CASSLHRPPRSGANVLTF
TRBV10-3	-	-	TRBJ1-1	TGTGCCATCAGTGAAAAGGGTGGGAACACTGAAGCTTTCTTT	CAISEKGGNTEAFF
TRBV28	-	TRBD1	TRBJ1-5	TGTGCCAGCAGCTCTTCGGGACAGGGATACCAGCCCCAGCATTTT	CASSSSGQGYQPQHF
TRBV7-2	-	-	TRBJ2-1	TGTGCCAGCAGCTTAAGAGGGGATGAGCAGTTCTTC	CASSLRGDEQFF